The clone carrying this T cell receptor (beta chain) was counted many times. Separate cDNA molecules each had unique molecular identifiers attached to them. Using its own MiXCR run on the 5' RACE reads, TCRdb lists one record per CDR3 protein. The sample includes approximately 80,000 distinct CDR3 sequences, more than 10% of them seen just once. V lost 1 base, J lost 12 bases, and 16 bases lay in between. In germline, CDR1 is SEHNR, CDR2 FQNEAQ (reference sequence). The CDR3 covers 14 residues. The sample comes from a study of early T cells in non-severe SARS-CoV-2 infection. This receptor was identified in an adult who was a healthcare worker with PCR-confirmed SARS-CoV-2 infection or an uninfected control (not recorded which). Sequencing was performed on whole blood. The chain carries TRBV7-9 and TRBJ2-1; the D is unclear. CDR3 region: CASSLDGYPALQFF. CDR3 sequence (DNA): TGTGCCAGCAGCTTAGATGGGTATCCGGCGCTGCAGTTCTTC.